This entry concerns a single T cell receptor beta chain. This CDR3 has 14 residues. Germline CDR1 is LGHNA and CDR2 is YSLEER. V lost 1 base, J lost 7 bases, and 10 bases lay in between. The record originates from a study of T-cell reconstitution after alpha-beta-depleted transplantation in children. TCRbeta library construction was performed incorporating unique molecular identifiers. TCRdb redid the calling of the PCR reads with MiXCR, one entry per CDR3 protein. The profile shows hundreds of thousands of distinct CDR3 sequences, about 15% of them singletons. The V and J genes are TRBV4-3 and TRBJ1-4, with unresolved D. Sequencing used PBMCs from the stem cell graft donor, obtained from the stem cell graft. This receptor was identified in a human donor who donated a stem cell graft to a child with acute myeloid leukemia. Here the CDR3 DNA reads TGCGCCAGCAGCCAAGGGTTGAACAGTGAAAAACTGTTTTTT. Protein: CASSQGLNSEKLFF.